This T cell receptor beta chain is drawn from a study of cytomegalovirus exposure and HLA in healthy donors. Study background: An earlier analysis identified 95 million to 120 million unique TCR beta sequences in 170 million or so T cells.

In regard to this clone: Its target is unknown.

Primers: 60 Vbeta forward and 13 Jbeta reverse. Here immunoSEQ multiplex PCR was the method, and the copy in TCRdb shows in-frame clones only, minus some. The sample has some 180,000 clones, 76% seen once. Study-level results: Reported findings show TCR beta sequences accurately forecast HLA-A and HLA-B alleles in most subjects. As a later analysis revealed, the rate of TCR association differed by HLA locus, with DRB1 most and HLA-C fewest.

V was shortened by 4 bases and J by 9 bases, with 17 bases between the two germline ends. CDR3 length equals 15 residues. Germline assignment: CDR1 SGDLS and CDR2 YYNGEE. The clonotype was recovered from a woman in her 30s in good health and CMV-seropositive. The chain couples TRBV9 to TRBJ1-6; D possibly corresponds to TRBD1 (5 bases). The sample taken for sequencing was PBMCs. The CDR3 spells CASSPQLGGGSPLHF. The CDR3 coding sequence is TGTGCCAGCAGCCCCCAGTTGGGGGGAGGTTCACCCCTCCACTTT.